The 21 T cell receptor beta chains below all came from one sample that was sequenced in a study of beta chain features in type 1 diabetes. Expressed TCRB transcripts were sequenced after all isolated RNA was converted to cDNA. TCRdb's table, derived via immunoSEQ multiplex PCR, lists solely in-frame clones and lacks some. Of roughly 610,000 clones in the sample, roughly a sixth were seen once. Sequencing input: naive CD4+ T cells from blood. The receptors shown here come from a man younger than 35 in good health.

This sequence joins TRBV5-6 and TRBJ2-3; 9 bases fit TRBD1. J lost 5 bases, V lost 4 bases, and 8 bases had no gene match. This CDR3 has 15 amino acids. Germline V gene sequence: CDR1 SGHDT, CDR2 YYEEEE. The DNA of the CDR3 is TGTGCCAGCAGCGCCCTCGGGACAGGGCAAGATACGCAGTATTTT. This encodes CASSALGTGQDTQYF.

J is TRBJ1-2 and V is TRBV4-3; perhaps TRBD1 as D (5 bases). V was pared by 4 bases and J by 1 base, with 10 bases between. The length of the CDR3 is 14 residues. Looked up from germline, CDR1 is LGHNA and CDR2 is YSLEER. CDR3 bases: TGCGCCAGCAGCCCCGGGGACGGTAACTATGGCTACACCTTC. This translates into CASSPGDGNYGYTF.

This clone was picked up a small number of times. V and J are TRBV7-9 and TRBJ1-1, with 8 bases fitting TRBD1. With V trimmed by 3 bases and J by 2 bases, 8 bases remained unmatched. The germline V gene has CDR1 SEHNR and CDR2 FQNEAQ (reference sequence). The CDR3 consists of 16 residues. CDR3 DNA sequence: TGTGCCAGCAGCTTCAGGGCAGGGGGCGCAAACACTGAAGCTTTCTTT. Its protein is CASSFRAGGANTEAFF.

The chain recombines TRBV5-4 with TRBJ2-2, with D possibly being TRBD2 (6 bases). This CDR3 contains 15 residues. Germline V gene data show CDR1 as SGHNT and CDR2 as YYREEE (reference sequence). V gave up 5 bases and J gave up 0 bases, with 11 bases separating them. In DNA form, the CDR3 reads TGTGCCAGCAGTTCGGGGACTTCGAACACCGGGGAGCTGTTTTTT. It encodes CASSSGTSNTGELFF.

This clone has only a few counts. The chain combines TRBV7-6 with TRBJ2-1; 8 bases fit TRBD2. V was pared by 0 bases and J by 2 bases, with 3 bases of the junction left unmatched. From germline, CDR1 is SGHVS and CDR2 FNYEAQ. CDR3 length: 16 residues. For the CDR3, the DNA is TGTGCCAGCAGCTTAGCGCTAGCGGGCGCCTACAATGAGCAGTTCTTC. It is translated as CASSLALAGAYNEQFF.

The V call is TRBV21-1, the J call TRBJ2-1; the listed D gene, TRBD1, was not tested against the DNA. TRBV21-1 is a listed pseudogene. The CDR3 has 19 residues. The CDR3 nucleotides read TGTGCCAGCAGCAAATTGGCACCAGGGGTGAGTTTTTGGGCCAATGAGCAGTTCTTC. Residues: CASSKLAPGVSFWANEQFF.

In its sample, this clone was seen a few times. The chain combines TRBV28 with TRBJ1-2, with 9 bases that match TRBD1. The CDR3 consists of 13 residues. Germline lookup yields CDR1 MDHEN and CDR2 SYDVKM. V shed 7 bases, J shed 5 bases, and the junction held 5 bases outside the gene matches. CDR3 nucleotides: TGTGCCAGCAAACAGGGGGCAGAGTATGGCTACACCTTC. Its translation: CASKQGAEYGYTF.

This clone was seen at least ten times. The chain combines TRBV15 with TRBJ2-1; TRBD2 aligns across 8 bases. Germline V lookup: CDR1 LNHNV, CDR2 YYDKDF (reference sequence). The length of the CDR3 is 19 residues. With V trimmed by 3 bases and J by 2 bases, 15 bases remained unmatched. CDR3 in amino acids: CATSSRASVTSEAYNEQFF. CDR3 in DNA: TGTGCCACCAGCAGCCGGGCCAGTGTGACTAGCGAAGCCTACAATGAGCAGTTCTTC.

Turning to this clone: A clone one base away is much larger, so this may be a read error. This same CDR3 is encoded by further DNA sequences in the sample. This sequence joins TRBV11-3 and TRBJ2-3; D remains ambiguous. CDR3 size: 11 residues. Trimming took off 0 bases at V and 5 bases at J, with 0 bases between the two ends. The germline CDR1 and CDR2 sequences are SGHNT and YENEEA. CDR3 in DNA: TGTGCCAGCAGCTTAGAAGATACGCAGTATTTT. Translation gives CASSLEDTQYF.

The rearrangement links TRBV10-3 to TRBJ2-7; D tentatively reads TRBD1 or TRBD2 (6 bases each). The CDR3 covers 15 residues. Germline V CDR1 and CDR2: ENHRY, SYGVKD. Trimming cost V 2 bases and J 6 bases, with 17 bases left between them. CDR3 in amino acids: CAISEGRQGMAEQYF. The CDR3, as DNA: TGTGCCATCAGTGAGGGGAGGCAGGGGATGGCCGAGCAGTACTTC.

This chain connects TRBV5-1 to TRBJ2-7; the D is unclear. The CDR3 length is 12 residues. V shed 4 bases and J shed 4 bases, with 9 bases lying between them. Germline CDR1 reads SGHRS; CDR2 reads YFSETQ. CDR3 DNA: TGCGCCAGCAGCACGGACCGATACGAGCAGTACTTC. Protein sequence: CASSTDRYEQYF.

V is TRBV18 and J is TRBJ2-5; tentatively, D is TRBD1 (5 bases). The CDR3 runs 13 residues. Germline V lookup: CDR1 KGHSH, CDR2 LQKENI. Trimming left V 10 bases short and J 2 bases short, with 14 bases between. In DNA, the CDR3 is TGTGCCACTCTACTGGGGCTACAAGAGACCCAGTACTTC. Amino acids: CATLLGLQETQYF.

In this sample, this clone turned up a few times. The genes are TRBV4-3 and TRBJ2-3, with D tentatively TRBD1 (6 bases). The CDR3 has 15 amino acids. V lost 0 bases to trimming and J lost 5 bases, with 12 bases between them. Germline-derived CDR1 and CDR2 are LGHNA and YSLEER. The CDR3 coding sequence is TGCGCCAGCAGCCAAGAACAGGGACGAGGAGATACGCAGTATTTT. It translates to CASSQEQGRGDTQYF.

The CDR3 protein is CAISERQGMNTEAFF. The CDR3 coding sequence is TGTGCCATCAGTGAGAGACAGGGCATGAACACTGAAGCTTTCTTT. The chain has TRBV10-3 and TRBJ1-1; 7 nucleotides match TRBD1. Germline trimming cut 2 bases from V and 0 bases from J; bases unmatched to any gene: 3. The CDR3 runs 15 residues. Germline V lookup: CDR1 ENHRY, CDR2 SYGVKD.

This clone was detected only a few times. The V call is TRBV2, the J call TRBJ2-3, with a possible D match to TRBD2 (5 bases). The CDR3 loop spans 13 amino acids. CDR1 SNHLY and CDR2 FYNNEI come from the germline V gene. Trimming removed 6 bases from V and 3 bases from J, with 10 bases in between. The CDR3 DNA follows: TGTGCCAGCAGAGCTAGCCTGACAGATACGCAGTATTTT. This translates into CASRASLTDTQYF.

The chain recombines TRBV27 with TRBJ2-2; TRBD2 matches at 9 bases. Germline CDR1 and CDR2: MNHEY and SMNVEV (reference sequence). CDR3 length equals 15 residues. After removal of 7 bases from V and 4 bases from J, the junction contained 7 bases not matched to a gene. The CDR3 DNA sequence: TGTGCCAGCACGCGGGGGGGCTCGGGCACCGGGGAGCTGTTTTTT. This gives the protein CASTRGGSGTGELFF.

A few counts support this clone. This chain uses TRBV29-1 with TRBJ2-3, with 7 bases identical to TRBD1. The CDR3 runs to 14 residues. Germline-derived CDR1 and CDR2 are SQVTM and ANQGSEA. Losses at the gene ends were 5 bases for V and 2 bases for J; bases not matched to a gene: 7. The CDR3 region has the DNA TGCAGCGTTAACCCGGGACAGAACACAGATACGCAGTATTTT. Protein: CSVNPGQNTDTQYF.

This clone was seen a few times. This may be a read error: a much more frequent sequence differs by one nucleotide. Other DNA sequences in the sample encode the same CDR3. The CDR3, as DNA: TGTGCCAGCTCACCTAAAGAGACCCAGTACTTC. This sequence encodes CASSPKETQYF. The chain uses TRBV18 and TRBJ2-5; no clear D. The length of the CDR3 is 11 residues. Trimming removed 3 bases from V and 3 bases from J, with 2 bases in between. The germline CDR1 and CDR2 sequences are KGHSH and LQKENI.

This clone was seen a handful of times. The chain employs TRBV28 and TRBJ1-2; D remains unclear. The CDR3 extends over 11 amino acids. CDR1 and CDR2 (germline): MDHEN, SYDVKM. The V end was cut by 8 bases, the J end by 5 bases, with 9 bases between. The DNA of the CDR3 is TGTGCCAGCTTGACCCCATATGGCTACACCTTC. It encodes CASLTPYGYTF.

The rearrangement uses TRBV6-5 and TRBJ1-2, with unresolved D. The CDR3 is 14 amino acids. CDR1 and CDR2 (germline): MNHEY, SVGAGI. V lost 2 bases and J lost 0, with 7 bases in between. The CDR3 protein is CASSYLATNYGYTF. The CDR3, as DNA: TGTGCCAGCAGTTACCTGGCCACTAACTATGGCTACACCTTC.

The rearrangement joins TRBV4-3 to TRBJ2-4, with 12 bases aligning to TRBD2. CDR1 and CDR2 (germline): LGHNA, YSLEER. This CDR3 is built from 16 residues. J lost 9 bases, V lost 1 base, and 7 bases had no gene match. Here the CDR3 reads CASSQAGLAGFGIQYF. The CDR3 DNA is TGCGCCAGCAGCCAAGCCGGACTAGCGGGATTCGGCATTCAGTACTTC.